Following are 8 T cell receptor beta chains from one sample sequenced in a study of CD8 T cells in Susac syndrome. RNA in amounts of roughly 0.5 to 1 ug was reverse transcribed with random hexamers. MiXCR was run by TCRdb on the immunoSEQ multiplex PCR reads, yielding one entry per CDR3 protein. The data show fewer than 200,000 distinct CDR3 sequences, approximately 95% seen once. Source material: CD4+ T cells from PBMCs. These receptors came from a human donor in good health.

J is TRBJ1-2 and V is TRBV20-1; D possibly corresponds to TRBD1 (6 bases). Germline assignment: CDR1 DFQATT and CDR2 SNEGSKA (reference sequence). The CDR3 is 12 residues long. Trimming removed 4 bases from V and 8 bases from J, with 14 bases in between. CDR3 DNA: TGCAGTGCTACGGCGGGGGCGCGGGGCTACACCTTC. It specifies CSATAGARGYTF.

This chain joins TRBV5-6 and TRBJ2-5; the match to TRBD1 covers 8 bases. V lost 4 bases, J lost 5 bases, and 4 bases stayed unmatched. This CDR3 region has 13 residues. Germline V CDR1 and CDR2: SGHDT, YYEEEE. The CDR3 coding sequence is TGTGCCAGCAGCCGGACAGGGTGGGAGACCCAGTACTTC. Encoded protein: CASSRTGWETQYF.

The rearrangement uses TRBV12-3 or TRBV12-4 and TRBJ2-7, with 12 nucleotides matching TRBD1. The CDR3 covers 16 residues. V trimming: 5 bases; J trimming: 5 bases; junction bases outside the gene matches: 10. The CDR3 loop is CASSGGTGGGYDEQYF. CDR3 bases: TGTGCCAGCAGTGGGGGGACAGGGGGCGGATATGACGAGCAGTACTTC.

The genes are TRBV3-1 and TRBJ1-1, with D uncertain. Germline V gives CDR1 LGHDT, CDR2 YNNKEL (reference sequence). V was pared by 4 bases and J by 1 base, with 10 bases between. The CDR3 is made up of 14 amino acids. CDR3 nucleotides: TGTGCCAGCAGCCCCTGGACGGAGAACACTGAAGCTTTCTTT. Protein: CASSPWTENTEAFF.

The chain joins TRBV7-6 to TRBJ2-2; 9 bases are a match to TRBD2. Looked up from germline, CDR1 is SGHVS and CDR2 is FNYEAQ. This CDR3 spans 17 amino acids. V lost 3 bases and J lost 4; bases outside the gene matches: 9. CDR3 DNA: TGTGCCAGCAGCTTCTCCCTAGCGGGACTACTCACCGGGGAGCTGTTTTTT. This encodes CASSFSLAGLLTGELFF. The variable domain in full, with the rest retrieved from reference TRBV7-6 and TRBJ2-2, is GAGVSQSPRYKVTKRGQDVALRCDPISGHVSLYWYRQALGQGPEFLTYFNYEAQQDKSGLPNDRFSAERPEGSISTLTIQRTEQRDSAMYRCASSFSLAGLLTGELFFGEGSRLTVL.

The chain is built from TRBV27 and TRBJ2-1, with 10 nucleotides matching TRBD1. The CDR3 has 15 residues. J was trimmed by 6 bases and V by 5 bases; bases with no gene match: 7. CDR1 and CDR2 (germline): MNHEY, SMNVEV (reference sequence). The CDR3 sequence: CASSQRTGGFNEQFF. Here the CDR3 DNA reads TGTGCCAGCAGTCAACGGACAGGGGGATTCAATGAGCAGTTCTTC.

This chain links TRBV11-1 with TRBJ2-7; tentative D call: TRBD2 (5 bases). V shed 3 bases and J shed 2 bases, with 14 bases lying between them. CDR3 length equals 15 residues. Germline CDR1 SGHAT, CDR2 FQDESV (reference sequence). The CDR3 sequence: CASSLFLSGAYEQYF. The DNA of the CDR3 is TGTGCCAGCAGCTTGTTTCTCAGCGGAGCCTACGAGCAGTACTTC.

This clonotype occurred once. The genes are TRBV15 and TRBJ2-7; 10 nucleotides match TRBD2. V was clipped by 1 base and J by 2 bases; unmatched bases: 5. CDR1 and CDR2 (germline): LNHNV, YYDKDF (reference sequence). The CDR3 spans 16 residues. The CDR3 spells CATSRVQLAGTYEQYF. The CDR3 coding sequence is TGTGCCACCAGCAGAGTACAACTAGCGGGAACCTACGAGCAGTACTTC.